The 24 T cell receptor beta chains presented below share a single source sample, sequenced in a study of blood T cells in healthy people across ages. Next came a second PCR, run for roughly 6 to 11 cycles, which used a sample-barcoded 5' primer along with a J-beta primer mix. TCRdb ran MiXCR on the 5' RACE reads and lists one entry per CDR3 protein. The sample lists about 1,600,000 distinct CDR3 sequences; roughly 45% were seen once. Sequences were obtained from blood. All receptors come from a woman aged 18-35 years in good health.

This clonotype came up a few times. CDR3: CASSDGTFSNQPQHF. The CDR3 DNA reads TGTGCCAGCAGTGATGGGACATTTAGCAATCAGCCCCAGCATTTT. The chain joins TRBV6-1 to TRBJ1-5, with D tentatively TRBD1 (6 bases). CDR3 length equals 15 residues. Germline V lookup: CDR1 MNHNS, CDR2 SASEGT. V was trimmed by 3 bases and J by 0 bases, leaving 9 bases between them.

This clonotype was counted a few times. The V call is TRBV7-2, the J call TRBJ2-1, with 7 bases that match TRBD2. Germline lookup yields CDR1 SGHTA and CDR2 FQGNSA. This CDR3 spans 16 amino acids. V shed 5 bases and J 0 bases; nucleotides not matched to a gene: 7. CDR3 coding DNA: TGTGCCAGCAGCGTAATAAGCGGGGTCTCCTACAATGAGCAGTTCTTC. Encoded protein: CASSVISGVSYNEQFF.

In this sample, this clonotype turned up a few times. The chain recombines TRBV10-3 with TRBJ2-5; D may be TRBD1 (6 bases). Germline values: CDR1 ENHRY, CDR2 SYGVKD. This CDR3 comprises 14 residues. Trimming left V 3 bases short and J 2 bases short, with 10 bases between. DNA for the CDR3: TGTGCCATCAGTGAAGGACAGCTACAAGAGACCCAGTACTTC. This codes for CAISEGQLQETQYF.

This clonotype has just one count. The chain recombines TRBV3-1 with TRBJ2-3; D unclear. There are 16 residues in the CDR3. Trimming stripped 0 bases from V and 6 bases from J, with 16 bases between. Looked up from germline, CDR1 is LGHDT and CDR2 is YNNKEL (reference sequence). CDR3 bases: TGTGCCAGCAGCCAAGAAAGGACCGCCCGAAGGGATACGCAGTATTTT. Encoded protein: CASSQERTARRDTQYF.

The rearrangement joins TRBV12-3 or TRBV12-4 to TRBJ2-3; 8 nucleotides match TRBD2. V lost 3 bases to trimming and J lost 6 bases; unmatched junction nucleotides: 8. This CDR3 region has 15 residues. The CDR3 protein is CASSLRGGTPDTQYF. Here the CDR3 DNA reads TGTGCCAGCAGTTTGCGCGGGGGGACACCCGATACGCAGTATTTT.

This rearrangement joins TRBV28 to TRBJ2-3; D is unclear. V lost 6 bases and J lost 7, with 17 bases in between. In germline, CDR1 is MDHEN, CDR2 SYDVKM. This CDR3 comprises 14 residues. The CDR3 protein is CASSLTFDAHTQYF. Here the CDR3 DNA reads TGTGCCAGCAGCCTTACGTTTGACGCCCATACGCAGTATTTT. Filled out from reference TRBV28 and TRBJ2-3, the complete variable domain reads DVKVTQSSRYLVKRTGEKVFLECVQDMDHENMFWYRQDPGLGLRLIYFSYDVKMKEKGDIPEGYSVSREKKERFSLILESASTNQTSMYLCASSLTFDAHTQYFGPGTRLTVL.

In this sample, this clonotype turned up a few times. The rearrangement uses TRBV5-1 and TRBJ1-1; a weak D match, TRBD1 (5 bases). This CDR3 is built from 14 residues. Deletions cut 0 bases from V and 1 base from J, with 7 bases between. Germline CDR1 is SGHRS and CDR2 is YFSETQ. The CDR3 region is CASSLEGWNTEAFF. DNA for the CDR3: TGCGCCAGCAGCTTGGAGGGGTGGAACACTGAAGCTTTCTTT.

The genes are TRBV14 and TRBJ2-5; maybe TRBD2 (6 bases). CDR1 is SGHDN, CDR2 FVKESK, per germline. Trimming shortened V by 3 bases and J by 5 bases, and 10 bases separated the two germline ends. The CDR3 runs 13 residues. CDR3 in DNA: TGTGCCAGCAGCCACGGGAGAACGGAGACCCAGTACTTC. As protein: CASSHGRTETQYF.

The chain joins TRBV20-1 to TRBJ1-5; TRBD1 matches 8 bases. J was trimmed by 3 bases and V by 3 bases; bases with no gene match: 4. From germline, CDR1 is DFQATT and CDR2 SNEGSKA (reference sequence). CDR3 length equals 14 residues. Here the CDR3 reads CSARTGDLNQPQHF. CDR3 DNA: TGCAGTGCTAGGACAGGGGACCTCAATCAGCCCCAGCATTTT.

This chain uses TRBV7-2 with TRBJ2-5; D is possibly TRBD2 (5 bases). The CDR3 totals 13 residues. Germline V gene sequence: CDR1 SGHTA, CDR2 FQGNSA. The V end lost 1 base, the J end lost 11 bases, and 14 bases lay between the germline ends. The CDR3 loop reads CASSLVREEEQYF. The DNA of the CDR3 is TGTGCCAGCAGCTTAGTACGCGAGGAGGAGCAGTACTTC.

J is TRBJ2-2 and V is TRBV29-1, with TRBD2 as a possible D gene (7 bases). This CDR3 spans 15 amino acids. V was pared by 5 bases and J by 3 bases, with 16 bases between. Per the germline V gene, CDR1 is SQVTM and CDR2 is ANQGSEA. CDR3 coding DNA: TGCAGCGTTCGACAAGGGGGAGGGGACACCGGGGAGCTGTTTTTT. Its translation: CSVRQGGGDTGELFF.

The rearrangement links TRBV18 to TRBJ1-6, with 11 positions matching TRBD1. V lost 1 base to trimming and J lost 7 bases; unmatched junction nucleotides: 6. CDR3 length: 17 residues. CDR1 and CDR2 from the germline V gene are KGHSH and LQKENI. CDR3 loop: CASSPLGQGATNSPLHF. CDR3 nucleotide sequence: TGTGCCAGCTCACCACTCGGACAGGGGGCAACAAATTCACCCCTCCACTTT.

This clonotype was recorded a few times. The J gene is TRBJ2-1, the V gene TRBV5-5; 10 bases fit TRBD2. V gave up 5 bases and J gave up 7 bases; unmatched junction bases: 9. The CDR3 is made up of 15 amino acids. Germline values: CDR1 SGHKS, CDR2 YYEKEE (reference sequence). The CDR3 DNA follows: TGTGCCAGCAGTAAAAGACTAGCGGGCTGGAATGAGCAGTTCTTC. Translating gives CASSKRLAGWNEQFF. Full variable domain (missing parts from reference TRBV5-5 and TRBJ2-1): DAGVTQSPTHLIKTRGQQVTLRCSPISGHKSVSWYQQVLGQGPQFIFQYYEKEERGRGNFPDRFSARQFPNYSSELNVNALLLGDSALYLCASSKRLAGWNEQFFGPGTRLTVL.

This chain uses TRBV12-3 or TRBV12-4 with TRBJ1-2; D uncertain. V lost 7 bases and J 0 bases, leaving 15 bases between the germline ends. CDR3 length: 15 residues. The CDR3 region has the DNA TGTGCCAGCAATCGAGGGAACCCAGCTAACTATGGCTACACCTTC. This sequence encodes CASNRGNPANYGYTF.

Only a few counts were recorded for this clonotype. The chain uses TRBV20-1 and TRBJ1-1; D unclear. V was pared by 1 base and J by 2 bases, with 8 bases between. Germline V gene sequence: CDR1 DFQATT, CDR2 SNEGSKA (reference sequence). This CDR3 is 13 amino acids long. The CDR3 coding sequence is TGCAGTGCTAGAGTACGTGAAAACACTGAAGCTTTCTTT. Amino acid sequence: CSARVRENTEAFF.

The rearrangement links TRBV7-9 to TRBJ1-2; 7 positions agree with TRBD1. CDR3 length: 14 amino acids. From germline, CDR1 is SEHNR and CDR2 FQNEAQ (reference sequence). CDR3 protein: CPGSWTGANYGYTF. The CDR3 DNA is TGTCCCGGCAGCTGGACAGGAGCTAACTATGGCTACACCTTC.

Concerning this clonotype itself: At one end, the junction sequence differs from germline, possibly due to a read error. This chain uses TRBV20-1 with TRBJ2-1, with TRBD2 matching over 13 bases. The CDR3 totals 16 residues. CDR1 and CDR2 (germline): DFQATT, SNEGSKA (reference sequence). DNA for the CDR3: TGCGGTGCTAGAGATCGCACTAGCGGGGGGGCGGGGGAGCAGTTCTTC. Translation gives CGARDRTSGGAGEQFF.

The rearrangement joins TRBV5-6 to TRBJ2-3; 9 bases line up with TRBD2. Losses at the gene ends were 1 base for V and 2 bases for J; bases not matched to a gene: 5. CDR3 length equals 16 residues. Germline assignment: CDR1 SGHDT and CDR2 YYEEEE. CDR3 coding DNA: TGTGCCAGCAGCTTGCCTGCGGGGGGGAACACAGATACGCAGTATTTT. Protein: CASSLPAGGNTDTQYF.

J is TRBJ2-3 and V is TRBV5-1, with 7 bases fitting TRBD2. Germline CDR1 and CDR2: SGHRS and YFSETQ. The CDR3 has 16 amino acids. V was clipped by 0 bases and J by 2 bases; unmatched bases: 6. Written as DNA, the CDR3 is TGCGCCAGCAGCTTGGCCGGGACTACTTTCACAGATACGCAGTATTTT. Translating gives CASSLAGTTFTDTQYF.

This clonotype was seen only once. CDR3 DNA: TGCGCCAGCAGCCAGGCGGAGCGGGAGCTATACTACAATGAGCAGTACTTC. Translating gives CASSQAERELYYNEQYF. This chain connects TRBV4-1 to TRBJ2-1; 8 positions agree with TRBD2. The tail of the sequence fits TRBJ2-7 better, so the J call may be wrong. This CDR3 region has 17 residues. Germline V gives CDR1 MGHRA, CDR2 YSYEKL.

The rearrangement uses TRBV12-3 or TRBV12-4 and TRBJ1-1, with D uncertain. V was pared by 6 bases and J by 1 base, with 12 bases between. CDR3 size: 14 residues. The CDR3 DNA is TGTGCCAGCAGCCCCGGGAGGAGGAACACTGAAGCTTTCTTT. This translates into CASSPGRRNTEAFF.

The chain recombines TRBV5-1 with TRBJ2-5, with 7 positions matching TRBD2. The germline V gene encodes CDR1 SGHRS and CDR2 YFSETQ. The V segment lost 2 bases and the J segment 1 base; nucleotides outside the gene matches: 8. CDR3 length: 16 residues. CDR3 protein: CASSLLARQTQETQYF. The CDR3 DNA sequence: TGCGCCAGCAGCTTACTAGCGCGACAGACCCAAGAGACCCAGTACTTC. Filled out from reference TRBV5-1 and TRBJ2-5, the complete variable domain reads KAGVTQTPRYLIKTRGQQVTLSCSPISGHRSVSWYQQTPGQGLQFLFEYFSETQRNKGNFPGRFSGRQFSNSRSEMNVSTLELGDSALYLCASSLLARQTQETQYFGPGTRLLVL.

This chain connects TRBV24-1 to TRBJ2-5; 15 bases are shared with TRBD2. Trimming took 1 base from V and 2 from J; bases not matched to a gene: 7. The CDR3 consists of 19 residues. Germline assignment: CDR1 KGHDR and CDR2 SFDVKD. The CDR3 loop reads CATSDFNGLAGGSQETQYF. As DNA, the CDR3 is TGTGCCACCAGTGATTTTAATGGACTAGCGGGGGGGTCGCAAGAGACCCAGTACTTC.

The chain joins TRBV3-1 to TRBJ1-1; D gene uncertain. CDR3 length: 15 residues. V was pared by 4 bases and J by 2 bases, with 14 bases between. CDR1 and CDR2 (germline): LGHDT, YNNKEL (reference sequence). CDR3 amino acids: CASSPDGSSNTEAFF. CDR3 nucleotide sequence: TGTGCCAGCAGCCCCGACGGTAGCAGCAACACTGAAGCTTTCTTT.